This is a list of T cell receptor beta chains from one sample in a study of T-cell memory formation after mild COVID-19. One entry per CDR3 protein, called by TCRdb with MiXCR from the 5' RACE reads. The sample has 180,000 or so distinct CDR3 sequences; around 10% are singletons. Material: PBMCs or a T cell subset sorted from them (not recorded which). These receptor sequences come from a man younger than 30 who had mild COVID-19 (a few samples of this study predate the infection). Cell type and time point are not known. Both conserved end residues are part of each CDR3. Fields, in order: V gene, clone size, J gene, D gene, CDR3 protein, CDR3 DNA. The D gene is left open where the match is weak. Expanded clones get a size class; other rows say once, few or many, or leave the size out.

>TRBV28|.|TRBJ1-5|.
CASSPDRADQPQHF
TGTGCCAGCAGTCCGGACCGGGCCGATCAGCCCCAGCATTTT
>TRBV9|.|TRBJ2-5|TRBD2
CSSTPGGGETQYF
TGTTCCAGCACCCCCGGCGGGGGAGAGACCCAGTACTTC
>TRBV23-1|few|TRBJ1-5|.
CASSQSCGENNQPQHF
TGCGCCAGCAGTCAATCTTGCGGGGAAAACAATCAGCCCCAGCATTTT
>TRBV20-1|few|TRBJ2-3|TRBD2
CSARTLAGDYTDTQYF
TGCAGTGCTAGAACCTTAGCGGGGGACTACACAGATACGCAGTATTTT
>TRBV7-2|.|TRBJ2-3|.
CASSPARRLDTQYF
TGTGCCAGCAGCCCGGCCCGGCGGCTAGATACGCAGTATTTT
>TRBV19|.|TRBJ2-5|.
CASSEWGEETQYF
TGTGCCAGCTCTGAGTGGGGGGAAGAGACCCAGTACTTC
>TRBV6-5|few|TRBJ2-3|.
CASSYPSERTGTDTQYF
TGTGCCAGCAGTTACCCCTCGGAAAGGACAGGCACAGATACGCAGTATTTT
>TRBV12-3/TRBV12-4|.|TRBJ2-7|.
CASRGAGRYEQYF
TGTGCCAGCAGGGGGGCAGGGAGGTACGAGCAGTACTTC
>TRBV9|many|TRBJ2-3|.
CASSQVRDTQYF
TGTGCCAGCAGCCAAGTTAGAGATACGCAGTATTTT
>TRBV18|.|TRBJ2-3|TRBD1
CASSPTGQGTDTQYF
TGTGCCAGCTCACCCACGGGACAGGGCACAGATACGCAGTATTTT
>TRBV7-7|few|TRBJ2-3|.
CASCRVGSDTQYF
TGTGCCAGCTGCAGGGTGGGGTCAGATACGCAGTATTTT
>TRBV7-2|few|TRBJ2-5|.
CASRQPRSLGNQETQYF
TGTGCCAGCAGACAACCCCGGAGCCTAGGAAATCAAGAGACCCAGTACTTC
>TRBV5-1|.|TRBJ2-2|TRBD1
CASSLDGTVYTGELFF
TGCGCCAGCAGCTTGGACGGGACAGTCTACACCGGGGAGCTGTTTTTT
>TRBV12-3/TRBV12-4|.|TRBJ1-1|TRBD1
CASSLGQEPGEAFF
TGTGCCAGCAGTTTGGGACAGGAACCAGGTGAAGCTTTCTTT
>TRBV20-1|few|TRBJ2-3|.
CSARRSSSDTQYF
TGCAGTGCTCGGCGGAGTAGCTCGGATACGCAGTATTTT
>TRBV4-3|many|TRBJ1-6|TRBD1
CASSQTGFYSPLHF
TGCGCCAGCAGCCAGACAGGGTTCTATTCACCCCTCCACTTT
>TRBV7-6|.|TRBJ1-3|TRBD1
CASSNRGSGNTIYF
TGTGCCAGCAGCAACAGGGGGTCAGGAAACACCATATATTTT
>TRBV20-1|many|TRBJ2-3|TRBD1
CSAGTVLLSTDTQYF
TGCAGTGCAGGGACAGTTTTACTAAGCACAGATACGCAGTATTTT
>TRBV5-1|.|TRBJ1-4|.
CASSRQPNEKLFF
TGCGCCAGCAGCCGGCAGCCTAATGAAAAACTGTTTTTT
>TRBV7-2|many|TRBJ2-3|.
CASSLGQVHTDTQYF
TGTGCCAGCAGCTTAGGGCAGGTCCACACAGATACGCAGTATTTT
>TRBV4-2|.|TRBJ2-5|.
CASSPFSGETQYF
TGTGCCAGCAGCCCATTCTCAGGCGAGACCCAGTACTTC
>TRBV9|few|TRBJ1-2|.
CASSVAGFSYTF
TGTGCCAGCAGCGTAGCGGGATTTAGCTACACCTTC
>TRBV7-9|few|TRBJ2-7|TRBD1
CASSSYRGRTPFYEQYF
TGTGCCAGCAGCTCTTACAGGGGGCGAACCCCCTTCTACGAGCAGTACTTC
>TRBV6-6|few|TRBJ1-2|.
CASSDDTYGYAF
TGTGCCAGCAGTGACGATACGTATGGCTACGCCTTC
>TRBV5-1|many|TRBJ1-4|.
CASSFIGTANEKLFF
TGCGCCAGCAGCTTCATCGGGACTGCTAATGAAAAACTGTTTTTT
>TRBV5-1|many|TRBJ2-3|.
CASSLQGAGADTQYF
TGCGCCAGCAGCTTACAGGGAGCCGGGGCAGATACGCAGTATTTT
>TRBV6-5|few|TRBJ1-1|.
CASSYMGPNTEAFF
TGTGCCAGCAGTTACATGGGCCCGAACACTGAAGCTTTCTTT
>TRBV6-5|.|TRBJ1-2|.
CASSTTIVNYGYTF
TGTGCCAGCAGCACCACAATAGTGAACTATGGCTACACCTTC
>TRBV29-1|few|TRBJ1-5|TRBD1
CSVLGQVNQPQHF
TGCAGCGTTTTGGGACAGGTGAATCAGCCCCAGCATTTT
>TRBV6-5|.|TRBJ2-6|TRBD1
CASFTDRATVGVLTF
TGTGCCAGTTTCACGGACAGGGCCACAGTCGGCGTCCTGACTTTC
>TRBV2|.|TRBJ2-7|.
CASSEASRYEQYF
TGTGCCAGCAGTGAGGCTAGTCGCTACGAGCAGTACTTC
>TRBV6-6|.|TRBJ2-1|.
CASLLPGSYNEQFF
TGTGCCAGCCTACTTCCGGGCTCCTACAATGAGCAGTTCTTC
>TRBV4-1|many|TRBJ1-4|.
CASSQEWVRGEKLFF
TGCGCCAGCAGCCAAGAGTGGGTTAGAGGGGAAAAACTGTTTTTT
>TRBV6-5|few|TRBJ2-1|.
CASSRHETNEQFF
TGTGCCAGCAGCCGCCACGAGACTAATGAGCAGTTCTTC
>TRBV7-9|few|TRBJ2-2|TRBD1
CASSLRDRGTPGELFF
TGTGCCAGCAGCTTACGAGACAGGGGGACCCCCGGGGAGCTGTTTTTT
>TRBV5-1|.|TRBJ2-2|.
CASSGSGPLFF
TGCGCCAGCAGTGGTAGCGGCCCGCTGTTTTTT
>TRBV5-1|few|TRBJ1-1|.
CASRLGENTEAFF
TGCGCCAGCAGGCTGGGAGAGAACACTGAAGCTTTCTTT
>TRBV4-2|many|TRBJ1-4|.
CASSQGGPNEKLFF
TGTGCCAGCAGCCAGGGGGGGCCTAATGAAAAACTGTTTTTT
>TRBV6-2/TRBV6-3|few|TRBJ1-5|.
CASSYTIHQPQHF
TGTGCCAGCAGTTACACGATCCATCAGCCCCAGCATTTT
>TRBV7-3|many|TRBJ1-1|.
CASSNSGLSPTEAFF
TGTGCCAGCAGCAACTCTGGGTTAAGCCCCACTGAAGCTTTCTTT
>TRBV6-5|few|TRBJ2-7|.
CASLRGPESYEQYF
TGTGCCTCACTCCGGGGACCAGAATCGTACGAGCAGTACTTC
>TRBV7-3|many|TRBJ2-1|TRBD1
CASSLQGVYNEQFF
TGTGCCAGCAGCCTACAGGGGGTGTACAATGAGCAGTTCTTC
>TRBV2|.|TRBJ1-6|TRBD1
CASVPGTEDSPLHF
TGTGCCAGCGTACCCGGGACAGAAGATTCACCCCTCCACTTT
>TRBV12-3/TRBV12-4|few|TRBJ2-7|.
CASTLYVGEQYF
TGTGCCAGCACTCTATACGTGGGAGAGCAGTACTTC
>TRBV6-5|few|TRBJ2-7|.
CASSSPLADEQYF
TGTGCCAGCAGTTCCCCACTGGCAGACGAGCAGTACTTC